The rows below give T cell receptor beta chains drawn from one sample of a study of CD8 T cells in ankylosing spondylitis. MiXCR, run by TCRdb on the 5' RACE reads, gives a single entry per CDR3 protein. The sample lists hundreds of thousands of distinct CDR3 sequences, roughly 20% occurring once. The sample taken for sequencing was blood, either unsorted or a sorted T cell fraction (not recorded which). These receptors originate from a male donor with ankylosing spondylitis or in good health (not recorded which). Each CDR3 is given with its conserved first and last residue. The D gene is left open where the match is weak. Clone size appears in some rows only: once, few, many, or a class for an expanded clone.

j_gene	abundance	d_gene	v_gene	CDR3aa	CDR3nt
TRBJ2-5	NA	TRBD2	TRBV15	CATSRVGGETQYF	TGTGCCACCAGCAGGGTCGGGGGGGAGACCCAGTACTTC
TRBJ1-1	few	NA	TRBV29-1	CSTDKNTEAFF	TGCAGCACAGACAAGAACACTGAAGCTTTCTTT
TRBJ2-7	few	TRBD1	TRBV4-1	CASSQGTGGVEQYF	TGCGCCAGCAGCCAGGGGACAGGGGGGGTCGAGCAGTACTTC
TRBJ2-7	NA	NA	TRBV5-4	CASSSTRLEEQYF	TGTGCCAGCAGCTCGACTAGACTCGAGGAGCAGTACTTC
TRBJ2-2	once	NA	TRBV24-1	CATSDLRHPNTGELFF	TGTGCCACCAGTGATTTGCGCCACCCAAACACCGGGGAGCTGTTTTTT
TRBJ2-7	NA	NA	TRBV12-3/TRBV12-4	CASSLGFSSYEQYF	TGTGCCAGCTCATTAGGGTTTAGCTCCTACGAGCAGTACTTC
TRBJ1-2	NA	NA	TRBV29-1	CSVEDWGRGYYGGYTF	TGCAGCGTTGAAGATTGGGGAAGGGGGTATTATGGTGGCTACACCTTC
TRBJ2-5	few	NA	TRBV7-8	CASNLSGGKETQYF	TGTGCCAGCAACTTAAGTGGGGGAAAGGAGACCCAGTACTTC
TRBJ2-2	few	TRBD2	TRBV9	CASSVNNGTSGGARTGELFF	TGTGCCAGCAGCGTAAATAACGGGACTAGCGGGGGGGCGAGAACCGGGGAGCTGTTTTTT
TRBJ2-1	once	NA	TRBV12-3/TRBV12-4	CASSLGDGDNEQFF	TGTGCCAGCAGTTTGGGGGACGGCGACAATGAGCAGTTCTTC
TRBJ2-3	few	TRBD2	TRBV4-2	CASSQATSGGDTQYF	TGTGCCAGCAGCCAAGCCACTAGCGGGGGAGATACGCAGTATTTT
TRBJ2-1	few	TRBD1	TRBV7-9	CASSSRDRFYNEQFF	TGTGCCAGCAGCTCCCGGGACAGGTTTTACAATGAGCAGTTCTTC
TRBJ1-2	NA	TRBD1	TRBV19	CASSWTGWDGYTF	TGTGCCAGTAGTTGGACAGGGTGGGATGGCTACACCTTC
TRBJ2-7	few	NA	TRBV19	CASSTGLFTYEQYF	TGTGCCAGTAGTACGGGACTGTTTACCTACGAGCAGTACTTC
TRBJ2-7	few	NA	TRBV12-3/TRBV12-4	CASSLMGPAQQYF	TGTGCCAGCAGTTTAATGGGACCCGCCCAGCAGTACTTC
TRBJ2-7	few	NA	TRBV2	CASSEGTAVSYEQYF	TGTGCCAGCAGTGAGGGGACCGCCGTCTCCTACGAGCAGTACTTC
TRBJ2-2	NA	TRBD2	TRBV6-1	CASSPKLQGLAGMGELFF	TGTGCCAGCAGTCCCAAGTTACAGGGACTAGCGGGGATGGGGGAGCTGTTTTTT
TRBJ2-3	NA	NA	TRBV6-4	CASGLTASTDTQYF	TGTGCCAGCGGTCTAACAGCTAGCACAGATACGCAGTATTTT
TRBJ1-1	few	TRBD1	TRBV12-3/TRBV12-4	CASRARDRDVTEAFF	TGTGCCAGCAGGGCCCGGGACAGGGACGTCACTGAAGCTTTCTTT
TRBJ2-2	NA	TRBD1	TRBV30	CAWIQGISGTGELFF	TGTGCCTGGATACAGGGGATCTCGGGCACCGGGGAGCTGTTTTTT
TRBJ2-5	NA	NA	TRBV4-1	CASSEYPSEGSLSETQYF	TGCGCCAGCAGTGAGTACCCGTCCGAGGGTTCCCTTTCGGAGACCCAGTACTTC
TRBJ2-7	few	TRBD1	TRBV6-1	CASSETGAEQYF	TGTGCCAGCAGTGAGACAGGGGCCGAGCAGTACTTC
TRBJ2-7	few	NA	TRBV12-3/TRBV12-4	CASSFGLGGYEQYF	TGTGCCAGCAGTTTTGGGTTGGGCGGCTACGAGCAGTACTTC
TRBJ1-5	few	NA	TRBV27	CASSLYPSGQPQHF	TGTGCCAGCAGTTTATACCCCTCGGGTCAGCCCCAGCATTTT
TRBJ2-2	few	TRBD2	TRBV25-1	CASSATSGGQMNTGELFF	TGTGCCAGCAGTGCAACTAGCGGGGGACAAATGAACACCGGGGAGCTGTTTTTT
TRBJ2-7	few	TRBD1	TRBV5-1	CASSTTGWSYEQYF	TGCGCCAGCAGCACGACAGGGTGGTCCTACGAGCAGTACTTC
TRBJ2-1	NA	NA	TRBV5-1	CASSLVATASSLYNEQFF	TGCGCCAGCAGCTTGGTGGCAACAGCCTCTTCATTATACAATGAGCAGTTCTTC
TRBJ2-3	NA	TRBD1	TRBV24-1	CATSDSTGDTDTQYF	TGTGCCACCAGTGATTCGACAGGGGACACAGATACGCAGTATTTT
TRBJ1-1	few	NA	TRBV29-1	CSVGGGILTEAFF	TGCAGCGTTGGTGGGGGTATTCTCACTGAAGCTTTCTTT
TRBJ2-3	NA	TRBD1	TRBV9	CASGQGGSTDTQYF	TGTGCCAGCGGACAGGGTGGTAGCACAGATACGCAGTATTTT
TRBJ2-3	NA	TRBD2	TRBV7-9	CASSSTGLPKPDTQYF	TGTGCCAGCAGCTCGACGGGACTACCCAAGCCAGATACGCAGTATTTT
TRBJ1-1	NA	NA	TRBV3-1	CASSLGGPFGTEAFF	TGTGCCAGCAGCCTCGGCGGGCCGTTCGGGACTGAAGCTTTCTTT
TRBJ2-2	few	NA	TRBV9	CASSVVGRGELFF	TGTGCCAGCAGCGTAGTGGGCCGGGGGGAGCTGTTTTTT
TRBJ2-5	NA	NA	TRBV3-1	CASSGLSLQETQYF	TGTGCCAGCAGCGGCTTATCTCTCCAAGAGACCCAGTACTTC
TRBJ2-1	NA	TRBD2	TRBV12-3/TRBV12-4	CASSSRTSGGNNEQFF	TGTGCCAGCAGTTCCCGGACTAGCGGGGGGAACAATGAGCAGTTCTTC
TRBJ2-5	NA	TRBD2	TRBV7-2	CASSLLAGGFQETQYF	TGTGCCAGCAGCTTGCTAGCGGGGGGGTTTCAAGAGACCCAGTACTTC
TRBJ2-5	few	TRBD2	TRBV14	CASSQDGLAGQETQYF	TGTGCCAGCAGCCAAGATGGGCTAGCGGGCCAAGAGACCCAGTACTTC
TRBJ2-5	many	NA	TRBV12-3/TRBV12-4	CASSYQEEETQYF	TGTGCCAGCAGTTATCAGGAAGAAGAGACCCAGTACTTC
TRBJ1-1	NA	NA	TRBV25-1	CASGPTGNTEAFF	TGTGCCAGCGGCCCCACGGGGAACACTGAAGCTTTCTTT
TRBJ2-3	NA	TRBD1	TRBV29-1	CSVAGQGLDTQYF	TGCAGCGTTGCGGGACAGGGGCTGGATACGCAGTATTTT
TRBJ1-1	few	NA	TRBV27	CASSLEGYSEAFF	TGTGCCAGCAGTTTGGAGGGTTACTCTGAAGCTTTCTTT
TRBJ1-1	many	NA	TRBV27	CASSPIDEVNTEAFF	TGTGCCAGCAGTCCCATCGACGAGGTGAACACTGAAGCTTTCTTT
TRBJ2-7	NA	TRBD2	TRBV7-2	CASSRPASGSYEQYF	TGTGCCAGCAGCCGGCCGGCTAGCGGCTCCTACGAGCAGTACTTC